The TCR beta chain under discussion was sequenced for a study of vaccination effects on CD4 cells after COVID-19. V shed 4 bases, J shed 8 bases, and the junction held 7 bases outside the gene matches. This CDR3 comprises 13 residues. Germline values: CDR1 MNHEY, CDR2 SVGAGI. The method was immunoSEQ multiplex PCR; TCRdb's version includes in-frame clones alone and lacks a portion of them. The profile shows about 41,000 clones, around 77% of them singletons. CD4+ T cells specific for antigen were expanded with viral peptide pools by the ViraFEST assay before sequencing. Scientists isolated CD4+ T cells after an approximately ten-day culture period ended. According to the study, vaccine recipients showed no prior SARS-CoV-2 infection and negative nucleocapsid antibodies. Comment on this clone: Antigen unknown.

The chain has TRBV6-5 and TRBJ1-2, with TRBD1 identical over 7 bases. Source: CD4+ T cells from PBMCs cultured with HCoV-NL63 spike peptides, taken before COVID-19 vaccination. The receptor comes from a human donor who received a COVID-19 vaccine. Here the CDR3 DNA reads TGTGCCAGCAGTTCAACAGGGGTATGGGGCTACACCTTC. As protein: CASSSTGVWGYTF.